Listed here are 4 T cell receptor beta chains from one sample, sequenced in a study of T cells in Graves' hyperthyroidism and ophthalmopathy. The CDR3 regions of TCR beta were amplified from RNA transcripts. Using the HTBI primer set, a first-round RT-PCR was run on the TCR CDR3. TCRdb called the multiplex PCR reads again in MiXCR, with one record for every CDR3 protein. This table holds over 250,000 distinct CDR3 sequences, 25% found once. Input material: blood. The receptor source for this set is a man aged 40-50 years with Graves' hyperthyroidism that later progressed to Graves' ophthalmopathy.

This clonotype has ten or more counts. The rearrangement links TRBV28 to TRBJ2-5, with no clear D. The CDR3 is 15 residues long. V lost 5 bases and J 5 bases, leaving 18 bases between the germline ends. The germline V gene encodes CDR1 MDHEN and CDR2 SYDVKM. As DNA, the CDR3 is TGTGCCAGCAGTCTCCGTTCACTTGGTGGGGAGACCCAGTACTTC. It translates to CASSLRSLGGETQYF.

This clonotype was counted many times. The J gene is TRBJ1-2, the V gene TRBV7-9; no definite D call. V lost 5 bases to trimming and J lost 8 bases, with 12 bases between them. Looked up from germline, CDR1 is SEHNR and CDR2 is FQNEAQ (reference sequence). The CDR3 length is 12 residues. The CDR3, as DNA: TGTGCCAGCAGCCTTACGGTTGGAGGCTACACCTTC. Its translation: CASSLTVGGYTF.

This clonotype occurred many times. The rearrangement joins TRBV2 to TRBJ2-5; TRBD2 aligns across 10 bases. Germline V CDR1 and CDR2: SNHLY, FYNNEI. CDR3 length equals 15 residues. Trimming took 6 bases from V and 1 from J; bases not matched to a gene: 5. In nucleotides, the CDR3 is TGTGCCAGCAGCGACCGACTAGCGGGCCAAGAGACCCAGTACTTC. It translates to CASSDRLAGQETQYF.

This clonotype has at least ten counts. This chain uses TRBV12-3 or TRBV12-4 with TRBJ1-2; possibly TRBD1 for D (5 bases). This CDR3 contains 13 residues. Between the trimmed V and J ends, which lost 7 bases and 0 bases, there was a span of 9 bases. The CDR3 nucleotides are TGTGCCAGCATCGGGGGAGCTAACTATGGCTACACCTTC. It codes for CASIGGANYGYTF.